The clone carrying this TCR beta chain appeared a single time. Its antigen is still unknown. A read error may account for a junction end that differs from germline. The CDR3 consists of 11 residues. The germline gives CDR1 SNHLY, CDR2 FYNNEI. TCRdb re-derived calls from the 5' RACE reads in MiXCR, one entry per CDR3 protein. The repertoire holds some 340,000 distinct CDR3 sequences, about 10% seen once, with approximately 3.3% in the top ten. This sample is part of a study of T cells after yellow fever vaccination. The wider study: Any fraction with a low cell number was prepared using SMART-Seq v4 Ultra Low Input.

Study-level points and caveats: Contaminating bulk clonotypes could be abundant in FACS-sorted repertoires. A weaker but faster secondary response was observed, peaking on day 5 versus 15. Reappearance after the booster was seen for most primary-vaccination clones, at roughly 96% CD4 and 75% to 90% CD8.

V and J are TRBV2 and TRBJ2-7; weak D call: TRBD2 (6 bases). This sequence was found in a man aged 18 to 29 who received the YFV17D yellow fever vaccine. The sample in question was CD4+ T cells sorted from PBMCs, obtained 45 days after the yellow fever booster vaccination. CDR3 region: CASGESGLTSF. The CDR3 DNA reads TGTGCCAGCGGAGAGTCGGGACTTACAAGCTTC.